Listed below are T cell receptor beta chains from one sample, sequenced in a study of T cells in Graves' hyperthyroidism and ophthalmopathy. Using its own MiXCR run on the multiplex PCR reads, TCRdb lists one record per CDR3 protein. The sample records about 620,000 distinct CDR3 sequences, 15% to 20% being singletons. Sequencing was carried out using blood. These TCRs come from a young woman with Graves' hyperthyroidism. CDR3s include the opening cysteine and the closing phenylalanine or tryptophan. A D gene is named only where the DNA matches it firmly. Clone size is shown for a subset of rows, as once, few, many or a class of expanded clone.

>NA|few|TRBV7-9|TRBJ2-1
CASSPSKADLRNEQFF
TGTGCCAGCAGCCCCTCTAAGGCGGACCTGAGGAATGAGCAGTTCTTC
>NA|NA|TRBV24-1|TRBJ2-5
CATSDPRRGGGETQYF
TGTGCCACCAGTGATCCCCGCAGAGGAGGGGGGGAGACCCAGTACTTC
>TRBD1|NA|TRBV9|TRBJ1-6
CASSVGQGGDNSPLHF
TGTGCCAGCAGCGTAGGACAGGGCGGGGATAATTCACCCCTCCACTTT
>NA|many|TRBV11-3|TRBJ2-1
CASSLDQRYNEQFF
TGTGCCAGCAGCTTAGACCAAAGATACAATGAGCAGTTCTTC
>NA|many|TRBV28|TRBJ1-1
CASSSRPGQAFF
TGTGCCAGCAGCTCGCGCCCGGGGCAAGCTTTCTTT
>NA|few|TRBV7-2|TRBJ1-5
CASSLVKGAGQPQHF
TGTGCCAGCAGCTTAGTTAAGGGCGCTGGTCAGCCCCAGCATTTT
>NA|NA|TRBV18|TRBJ2-7
CASSLGRGSGYEQYF
TGTGCCAGCTCACTAGGACGGGGGAGTGGGTACGAGCAGTACTTC
>TRBD1|many|TRBV6-1|TRBJ1-5
CASSRDSQTNQPQHF
TGTGCCAGCAGTCGGGACAGTCAAACGAATCAGCCCCAGCATTTT
>TRBD1|few|TRBV6-6|TRBJ2-7
CASSYSGGQAYEQYF
TGTGCCAGCAGTTACTCGGGTGGACAGGCCTACGAGCAGTACTTC
>NA|many|TRBV2|TRBJ2-3
CASSKRDRRGADTQYF
TGTGCCAGCAGCAAAAGGGACCGCCGCGGCGCAGATACGCAGTATTTT
>NA|NA|TRBV18|TRBJ2-1
CASSPPLRNEQFF
TGTGCCAGCTCACCCCCACTTAGGAATGAGCAGTTCTTC
>TRBD2|few|TRBV24-1|TRBJ2-3
CATSDLSGTPSTDTQYF
TGTGCCACCAGTGATTTAAGCGGGACTCCTAGCACAGATACGCAGTATTTT
>TRBD1|many|TRBV20-1|TRBJ2-7
CSADRQGAYEQYF
TGCAGTGCTGACCGACAGGGTGCCTACGAGCAGTACTTC
>NA|NA|TRBV5-1|TRBJ1-1
CASSLPGTANTEAFF
TGCGCCAGCAGCTTGCCCGGGACGGCGAACACTGAAGCTTTCTTT
>NA|many|TRBV11-2|TRBJ2-3
CASSSISDTQYF
TGTGCCAGCAGCTCAATTTCAGATACGCAGTATTTT
>TRBD1|NA|TRBV20-1|TRBJ2-7
CSAREQGGYEQYF
TGCAGTGCTAGAGAACAGGGGGGATACGAGCAGTACTTC